The present TCR beta chain was sequenced within a study of shared clonotypes between healthy human individuals. Trimming shortened V by 0 bases and J by 0 bases, and 10 bases separated the two germline ends. CDR3 length: 15 residues. Germline V gene sequence: CDR1 SGHDT, CDR2 YYEEEE. The investigators split CD4+ cells into a CD45RA+ naive subset and a CD45RA-negative memory subset. Turning to this clone: Within the sample, other DNA sequences also encode this same CDR3.

Over several immunoSEQ plates, each subset's genomic DNA was distributed in even portions. The method was immunoSEQ multiplex PCR; TCRdb's version includes in-frame clones alone and lacks a portion of them. The table has roughly 2.6 million clones, just over 90% seen once. This sequence joins TRBV5-6 and TRBJ2-7; the D gene could be TRBD1 or TRBD2 (5 bases each). Sequencing input: naive CD4+ T cells sorted from blood. The sample's subset: CD45RA+ positively selected. The receptor's source is a man between 18 and 35 years old in good health. CDR3 in amino acids: CASSLGGTGSYEQYF. As DNA, the CDR3 is TGTGCCAGCAGCTTGGGAGGGACGGGCTCCTACGAGCAGTACTTC.